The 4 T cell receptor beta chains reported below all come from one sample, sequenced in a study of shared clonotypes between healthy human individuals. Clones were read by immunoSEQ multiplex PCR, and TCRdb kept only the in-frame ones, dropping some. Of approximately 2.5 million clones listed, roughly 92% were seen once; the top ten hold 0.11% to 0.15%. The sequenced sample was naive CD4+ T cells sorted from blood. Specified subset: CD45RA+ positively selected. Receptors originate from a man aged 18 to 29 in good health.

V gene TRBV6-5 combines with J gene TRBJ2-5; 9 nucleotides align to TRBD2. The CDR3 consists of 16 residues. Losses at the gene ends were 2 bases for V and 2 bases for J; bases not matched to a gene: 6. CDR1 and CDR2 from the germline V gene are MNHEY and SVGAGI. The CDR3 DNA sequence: TGTGCCAGCAGTTACGGGTTAGCGGGGGAACAAGAGACCCAGTACTTC. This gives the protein CASSYGLAGEQETQYF.

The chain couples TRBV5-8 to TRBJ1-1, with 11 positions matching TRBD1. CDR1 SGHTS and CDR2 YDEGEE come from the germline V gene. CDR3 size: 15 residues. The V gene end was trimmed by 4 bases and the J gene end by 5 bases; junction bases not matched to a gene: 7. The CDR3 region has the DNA TGTGCCAGCAGCGGGGGGACAGGGGGTAGGACTGAAGCTTTCTTT. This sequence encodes CASSGGTGGRTEAFF.

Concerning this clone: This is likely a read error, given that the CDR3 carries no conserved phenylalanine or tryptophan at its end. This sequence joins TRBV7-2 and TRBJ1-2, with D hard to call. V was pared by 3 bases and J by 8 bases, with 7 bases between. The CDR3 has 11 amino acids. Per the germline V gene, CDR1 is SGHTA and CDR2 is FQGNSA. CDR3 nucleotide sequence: TGTGCCAGCAGCTTTTCCGGAGGCTACACCCTC. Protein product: CASSFSGGYTL.

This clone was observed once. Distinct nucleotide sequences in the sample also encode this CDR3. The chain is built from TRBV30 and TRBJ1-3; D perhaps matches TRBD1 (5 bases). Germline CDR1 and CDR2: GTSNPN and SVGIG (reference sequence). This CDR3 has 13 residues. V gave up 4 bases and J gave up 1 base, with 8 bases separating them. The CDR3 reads CAWTRGSGNTIYF. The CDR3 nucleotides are TGTGCCTGGACCCGGGGGTCTGGAAACACCATATATTTT.